Below are 26 T cell receptor beta chains sequenced from a single sample in a study of regulatory T cells in long-lasting Graves disease. According to the study, TCR beta libraries were built with iRepertoire HTBI primers and CDR3-region Arm-PCR. TCRdb passed the multiplex PCR reads through MiXCR, listing each CDR3 protein once. The sample holds 550,000 to 650,000 distinct CDR3 sequences, about 16% seen once. Time point here: newly diagnosed GD, antithyroid drugs for less than 3 months. PBMC-derived RNA was used for the TCR library. In addition, the sample was reused for a study of T cells in Graves' hyperthyroidism and ophthalmopathy.

The sample here was peripheral blood mononuclear cells (PBMCs), taken at new diagnosis, from a patient treated with antithyroid drugs. The source of these receptors is a man between 18 and 29 years old with Graves disease.

In its sample, this clonotype was seen a few times. CDR3 sequence reads: CASTVAGEAETQYF. As DNA, the CDR3 is TGTGCCAGCACCGTAGCGGGAGAGGCGGAGACCCAGTACTTC. The J gene is TRBJ2-5, the V gene TRBV5-5, with TRBD2 matching over 9 bases. Germline V lookup: CDR1 SGHKS, CDR2 YYEKEE (reference sequence). V gave up 6 bases and J gave up 5 bases; unmatched junction bases: 8. The CDR3 loop spans 14 amino acids.

The chain employs TRBV19 and TRBJ2-2; 7 nucleotides match TRBD1. The V and J ends lost 5 bases and 2 bases, in that order; junction bases with no gene match: 8. The CDR3 covers 16 residues. The V gene's germline CDR1 is LNHDA and CDR2 SQIVND (reference sequence). The CDR3 sequence: CASSSTGTVNTGELFF. In nucleotides, the CDR3 is TGTGCCAGTAGTTCCACCGGGACAGTAAACACCGGGGAGCTGTTTTTT. Full variable domain (rest looked up from reference TRBV19 and TRBJ2-2): DGGITQSPKYLFRKEGQNVTLSCEQNLNHDAMYWYRQDPGQGLRLIYYSQIVNDFQKGDIAEGYSVSREKKESFPLTVTSAQKNPTAFYLCASSSTGTVNTGELFFGEGSRLTVL.

This clonotype was recorded many times. This chain links TRBV20-1 with TRBJ2-1, with 12 nucleotides matching TRBD2. Germline V CDR1 and CDR2: DFQATT, SNEGSKA (reference sequence). This CDR3 is 17 amino acids long. V lost 1 base and J lost 8; bases outside the gene matches: 12. CDR3 sequence reads: CSARVLRPSGRADEQFF. Here the CDR3 DNA reads TGCAGTGCTAGAGTCCTACGACCTAGCGGGAGGGCCGATGAGCAGTTCTTC.

The chain joins TRBV20-1 to TRBJ2-7; 13 bases agree with TRBD2. This CDR3 is built from 14 residues. Germline-derived CDR1 and CDR2 are DFQATT and SNEGSKA (reference sequence). Unmatched junction bases numbered 5, after V lost 5 bases and J lost 4 bases. The CDR3 nucleotides read TGCAGTGCTGGACTAGCGGGGGTAGGGTACGAGCAGTACTTC. This translates into CSAGLAGVGYEQYF.

With regard to this clonotype: A far larger clone lies a single base away; this is likely a read error. V is TRBV27 and J is TRBJ1-2; D perhaps matches TRBD1 (5 bases). The V end was cut by 5 bases, the J end by 2 bases, with 18 bases between. CDR1 is MNHEY and CDR2 is SMNVEV in the germline V gene (reference sequence). CDR3 length: 16 amino acids. The CDR3 region is CASSLGRDLLNYGYTF. CDR3 nucleotides: TGTGCCAGCAGTCTGGGCAGGGACCTTTTAAACTATGGCTACACCTTC.

This clonotype occurred many times. The chain joins TRBV6-4 to TRBJ2-1, with D possibly called TRBD1 or TRBD2 (5 bases each). This CDR3 comprises 12 residues. With 6 bases removed from V and 16 bases from J, the gap between germline ends came to 19 bases. In germline, CDR1 is MRHNA, CDR2 SNTAGT. The CDR3 nucleotides are TGTGCCAGCAGCCCCGGGGACGGGTTCACATTCTTC. This codes for CASSPGDGFTFF.

The J gene is TRBJ2-7, the V gene TRBV29-1; D is possibly TRBD2 (6 bases). The V and J ends lost 4 bases and 6 bases respectively, with 10 bases between them. CDR1 is SQVTM and CDR2 is ANQGSEA in the germline V gene. This CDR3 spans 11 amino acids. The CDR3 loop is CSVGAGGEQYF. The DNA for the CDR3 is TGCAGCGTTGGGGCCGGGGGCGAGCAGTACTTC.

This clonotype was recorded only once. The chain recombines TRBV19 with TRBJ1-4; weak D call: TRBD1 (5 bases). V was trimmed by 6 bases and J by 5 bases, leaving 16 bases between them. Germline loops: CDR1 LNHDA, CDR2 SQIVND (reference sequence). This CDR3 region has 15 residues. CDR3 bases: TGTGCCAGTAGGGCCAACAGGTCTCCCAATGAAAAACTGTTTTTT. Translated: CASRANRSPNEKLFF.

This clonotype was recorded a few times. The V call is TRBV4-1, the J call TRBJ1-1, with D tentatively TRBD1 (5 bases). The V end was cut by 0 bases, the J end by 3 bases, with 14 bases between. The CDR3 has 16 amino acids. Germline V gives CDR1 MGHRA, CDR2 YSYEKL. The CDR3 bases are TGCGCCAGCAGCCAAGATCGCCATGGGGGGGACACTGAAGCTTTCTTT. As protein: CASSQDRHGGDTEAFF.

This clonotype was detected ten times or more. The chain joins TRBV18 to TRBJ2-3; D may correspond to TRBD1 or TRBD2 (5 bases each). Trimming stripped 3 bases from V and 8 bases from J, with 18 bases between. The CDR3 extends over 15 amino acids. Germline CDR1 is KGHSH and CDR2 is LQKENI. The CDR3 DNA follows: TGTGCCAGCTCACCCCCCGGGGCCGTAGATGGTACGCAGTATTTT. This codes for CASSPPGAVDGTQYF.

This clonotype was seen many times. The chain recombines TRBV27 with TRBJ2-7; D gene unclear. V shed 2 bases and J shed 5 bases, with 13 bases lying between them. This CDR3 spans 14 amino acids. Germline values: CDR1 MNHEY, CDR2 SMNVEV (reference sequence). In DNA form, the CDR3 reads TGTGCCAGCAGTTTAGATTCATCCTCTGACGAGCAGTACTTC. Protein: CASSLDSSSDEQYF.

CDR3 in DNA: TGTGCCAGCAGCTTTGACCCGGGATCTGAAGCTTTCTTT. This codes for CASSFDPGSEAFF. This sequence joins TRBV7-2 and TRBJ1-1; D remains ambiguous. This CDR3 has 13 residues. Between the trimmed V and J ends, which lost 3 bases and 6 bases, there was a span of 11 bases. The V gene's germline CDR1 is SGHTA and CDR2 FQGNSA.

This clonotype was detected ten times or more. The chain carries TRBV28 and TRBJ2-1, with TRBD1 matching over 7 bases. CDR1 and CDR2 (germline): MDHEN, SYDVKM. There are 16 residues in the CDR3. V was pared by 3 bases and J by 3 bases, with 8 bases of the junction left unmatched. CDR3 sequence: CASSFSSDRIYNEQFF. CDR3 nucleotide sequence: TGTGCCAGCAGTTTCTCCTCGGACAGGATCTACAATGAGCAGTTCTTC. Supplemented by reference TRBV28 and TRBJ2-1, the full variable domain reads DVKVTQSSRYLVKRTGEKVFLECVQDMDHENMFWYRQDPGLGLRLIYFSYDVKMKEKGDIPEGYSVSREKKERFSLILESASTNQTSMYLCASSFSSDRIYNEQFFGPGTRLTVL.

There are many counts of this clonotype. This chain connects TRBV27 to TRBJ1-2; 9 nucleotides line up with TRBD1. V dropped 6 bases and J dropped 1; count of bases not matched to a gene: 6. The V gene's germline CDR1 is MNHEY and CDR2 SMNVEV (reference sequence). CDR3 length: 15 amino acids. The CDR3 DNA sequence: TGTGCCAGCAGCGCCGGGACAGGGTATAACTATGGCTACACCTTC. Its protein is CASSAGTGYNYGYTF.

The chain joins TRBV11-3 to TRBJ2-3; 12 bases match TRBD2. Germline CDR1 SGHNT, CDR2 YENEEA. V shed 2 bases and J 1 base; nucleotides not matched to a gene: 7. The CDR3 loop spans 18 amino acids. The CDR3 here is CASSLYGASGGGTDTQYF. The CDR3 nucleotides are TGTGCCAGCAGCTTATACGGGGCTAGCGGGGGGGGCACAGATACGCAGTATTTT.

This clonotype was picked up many times. The V gene is TRBV12-3 or TRBV12-4, the J gene TRBJ1-5; no firm D call. Trimming removed 6 bases from V and 0 bases from J, with 9 bases in between. The CDR3 totals 14 residues. CDR3 loop: CASRGGISNQPQHF. In nucleotides, the CDR3 is TGTGCCAGCAGGGGAGGAATTAGCAATCAGCCCCAGCATTTT.

This clonotype was seen repeatedly, ten times or more. The rearrangement uses TRBV7-8 and TRBJ1-1; D is uncertain. The CDR3 has 15 residues. V was shortened by 1 base and J by 10 bases, with 19 bases between the two germline ends. Germline-derived CDR1 and CDR2 are SGHVS and FQNEAQ. The CDR3 sequence: CASSLDGNTLRGAFF. The CDR3 coding sequence is TGTGCCAGCAGCTTAGACGGGAATACCCTCCGGGGAGCTTTCTTT.

This clonotype was detected many times. This chain uses TRBV6-5 with TRBJ2-2, with 7 bases matching TRBD1. The CDR3 has 16 amino acids. J was trimmed by 0 bases and V by 4 bases; bases with no gene match: 5. CDR1 is MNHEY, CDR2 SVGAGI, per germline. The CDR3 is CASSLETGSNTGELFF. The CDR3 DNA is TGTGCCAGCAGTTTGGAGACAGGGTCGAACACCGGGGAGCTGTTTTTT.

This clonotype was counted between two and nine times. The CDR3 loop is CASSVRQQPRETQYF. Written as DNA, the CDR3 is TGCGCCAGCAGCGTACGACAACAGCCGCGGGAGACCCAGTACTTC. The V and J genes are TRBV5-1 and TRBJ2-5; D unresolved. This CDR3 contains 15 residues. The V end lost 4 bases, the J end lost 5 bases, and 18 bases lay between the germline ends. Germline CDR1 SGHRS, CDR2 YFSETQ.

This chain joins TRBV25-1 and TRBJ2-7, with 7 bases identical to TRBD2. V gave up 1 base and J gave up 4 bases; unmatched junction bases: 7. The germline gives CDR1 MGHDK, CDR2 SYGVNS. The CDR3 runs to 15 residues. In DNA form, the CDR3 reads TGTGCCAGCAGTGAATCAGGCGGGAGCAGGTACGAGCAGTACTTC. This encodes CASSESGGSRYEQYF.

Turning to this clonotype: A much larger clone is a single base away; this may be a read error. The V call is TRBV30, the J call TRBJ1-1, with TRBD1 identical over 7 bases. Germline assignment: CDR1 GTSNPN and CDR2 SVGIG (reference sequence). V was pared by 2 bases and J by 4 bases, with 7 bases of the junction left unmatched. The CDR3 has 14 residues. DNA for the CDR3: TGTGCCTGGAGTCCTTTAGGGGGCAGCACTGAAGCTTTCTTT. This encodes CAWSPLGGSTEAFF.

This chain uses TRBV6-9 with TRBJ1-2; a possible D gene is TRBD1 (5 bases). Trimming took 3 bases from V and 6 from J, leaving 11 bases between them. Germline CDR1 MNHGY, CDR2 SVAAGI. The CDR3 has 13 residues. The DNA for the CDR3 is TGTGCCAGCAGTTACGGGGGAGGTAATGGCTACACCTTC. Protein product: CASSYGGGNGYTF.

The table lists this clonotype with many counts. The rearrangement joins TRBV12-3 or TRBV12-4 to TRBJ1-6; D gene ambiguous. Trimming shortened V by 3 bases and J by 10 bases, and 13 bases separated the two germline ends. This CDR3 contains 14 residues. The chain's CDR3 is CASSFERGISPLHF. Written as DNA, the CDR3 is TGTGCCAGCAGTTTTGAGCGAGGGATATCACCCCTCCACTTT.

Only a few counts were recorded for this clonotype. CDR3 nucleotide sequence: TGTGCCAGCGTGGGAGCGGGAGGCCCGGGAGAGACCCAGTACTTC. Translation: CASVGAGGPGETQYF. This chain links TRBV6-2 or TRBV6-3 with TRBJ2-5; 9 bases map to TRBD2. This CDR3 spans 15 amino acids. V lost 8 bases and J lost 4; bases outside the gene matches: 11. Looked up from germline, CDR1 is MNHEY and CDR2 is SVGEGT.

This clonotype was counted ten times or more. The gene calls are TRBV27 and TRBJ2-5; 9 nucleotides match TRBD1. Germline lookup yields CDR1 MNHEY and CDR2 SMNVEV (reference sequence). V trimming: 2 bases; J trimming: 5 bases; junction bases outside the gene matches: 6. The CDR3 is 15 residues long. CDR3 nucleotides: TGTGCCAGCAGTTTAAGACAGGGGGACAAGGAGACCCAGTACTTC. This gives the protein CASSLRQGDKETQYF.

This clonotype appeared many times. V gene TRBV28 combines with J gene TRBJ2-1, with D hard to call. The V gene lost 8 bases and the J gene lost 0 bases, with 17 bases spanning the gap. This CDR3 comprises 16 residues. The germline V gene has CDR1 MDHEN and CDR2 SYDVKM. The CDR3 nucleotides are TGTGCCAGCCGCCGAGGAGCACGAGGCTCCTACAATGAGCAGTTCTTC. This codes for CASRRGARGSYNEQFF. The entire variable domain, with the rest obtained from reference TRBV28 and TRBJ2-1, is as follows: DVKVTQSSRYLVKRTGEKVFLECVQDMDHENMFWYRQDPGLGLRLIYFSYDVKMKEKGDIPEGYSVSREKKERFSLILESASTNQTSMYLCASRRGARGSYNEQFFGPGTRLTVL.